The count of the clone carrying this TCR beta chain is one. No antigen is known for it. The data derive from a study of CD8 T cells in Susac syndrome. From blood CD8+ and CD4+ T cells, the TCR beta chain was sequenced. Through negative isolation, CD4+ and CD8+ T cells were obtained, while TEMRA cells were enriched using FACS. V was pared by 0 bases and J by 4 bases, with 11 bases of the junction left unmatched. This CDR3 is 18 amino acids long. Germline CDR1 SGHDN, CDR2 FVKESK. The authors reverse transcribed roughly 0.5 to 1 ug RNA with random hexamers. The method of amplification for TCR beta CDR3 was immunoSEQ multiplex PCR, covering 54 Vbeta and 13 Jbeta. MiXCR, applied by TCRdb to the immunoSEQ multiplex PCR reads, yields one record per CDR3 protein. Among fewer than 200,000 distinct CDR3 sequences listed, over 85% were seen once. Study-wide findings and caveats: The TCR sequencing and HLA analysis in the study involved a relatively small number of individuals, as the study acknowledged.

The chain employs TRBV14 and TRBJ2-2, with 7 bases matching TRBD1. The specimen was CD4+ T cells from PBMCs. The clonotype was recovered from a human donor in good health. The CDR3 loop is CASSQDLGGGSFTGELFF. CDR3 nucleotides: TGTGCCAGCAGCCAAGATCTAGGGGGCGGTTCTTTCACCGGGGAGCTGTTTTTT. Together with reference TRBV14 and TRBJ2-2, the CDR3 gives the full variable domain: EAGVTQFPSHSVIEKGQTVTLRCDPISGHDNLYWYRRVMGKEIKFLLHFVKESKQDESGMPNNRFLAERTGGTYSTLKVQPAELEDSGVYFCASSQDLGGGSFTGELFFGEGSRLTVL.